This note documents a single T cell receptor (beta chain) sequence. Its antigen is unidentified. The record originates from a study of radiation and T cells in renal cell carcinoma. Whole-study results and caveats: From baseline, blood top tumor clonotypes peaked at 2 weeks post-radiation. Pretreatment tumor biopsies were lacking, so baseline clonotypes are unknown.

The data were produced by immunoSEQ multiplex PCR, yet TCRdb's version contains in-frame clones alone and is incomplete. The repertoire holds just over 150,000 clones, with 80% to 90% as singletons. In germline, CDR1 is SGDLS, CDR2 YYNGEE. The CDR3 extends over 13 amino acids. The ends were cut back, 0 bases at V and 8 bases at J, with 11 bases in the middle. Time point of the sample: blood 2 weeks post-SBRT. Treatment of the sample: 15 Gy SBRT to primary tumor, nephrectomy 4 weeks later. Blood was sampled at baseline, 2 weeks and 4 weeks after SBRT. This specimen consisted of blood, obtained from a patient whose treatment included radiotherapy and nephrectomy. This sequence was found in a woman between 50 and 59 years old with renal cell carcinoma. This chain links TRBV9 with TRBJ1-2, with D possibly TRBD1 on 6 matching bases. This CDR3 is CASSVGGGDGYTF. The CDR3 nucleotides read TGTGCCAGCAGCGTAGGCGGGGGCGACGGCTACACCTTC.